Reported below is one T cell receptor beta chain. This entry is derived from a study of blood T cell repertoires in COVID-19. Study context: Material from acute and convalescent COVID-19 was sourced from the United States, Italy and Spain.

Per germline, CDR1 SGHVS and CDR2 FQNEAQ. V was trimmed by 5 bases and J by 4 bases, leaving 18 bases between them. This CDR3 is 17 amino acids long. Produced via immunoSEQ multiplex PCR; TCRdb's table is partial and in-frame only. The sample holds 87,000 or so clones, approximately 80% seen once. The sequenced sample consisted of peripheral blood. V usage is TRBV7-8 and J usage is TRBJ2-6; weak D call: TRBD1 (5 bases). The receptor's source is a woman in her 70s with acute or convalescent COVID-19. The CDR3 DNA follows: TGTGCCAGCAGCCCCCTAACCCCAGGGTTCGGGGCCAACGTCCTGACTTTC. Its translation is CASSPLTPGFGANVLTF.